This TCR beta chain was sequenced during a study of blood T cells in healthy people across ages. Regarding the study as a whole: Diversity was estimated from one million T cells, and these estimates were considered underestimates.

The germline gives CDR1 DFQATT, CDR2 SNEGSKA (reference sequence). The CDR3 sequence is 15 residues long. This clonotype occurred a few times. What it binds is not known. A J-beta primer mix and a sample-barcoded 5' primer were used in a second PCR of roughly 6 to 11 cycles. TCRdb re-called the 5' RACE reads with MiXCR, one entry per CDR3 protein. The sample has 850,000 to 1,300,000 distinct CDR3 sequences; 45% are singletons. This chain joins TRBV20-1 and TRBJ2-4; 12 bases fit TRBD2. The J call is doubtful: the DNA matches TRBJ2-7 better. Sequencing used blood. The receptor's source is a woman aged 55-70 years in good health. CDR3 sequence reads: CSASPTSGRVNEQYF. In nucleotides, the CDR3 is TGCAGTGCTAGCCCGACTAGCGGGAGAGTGAACGAGCAGTACTTC.